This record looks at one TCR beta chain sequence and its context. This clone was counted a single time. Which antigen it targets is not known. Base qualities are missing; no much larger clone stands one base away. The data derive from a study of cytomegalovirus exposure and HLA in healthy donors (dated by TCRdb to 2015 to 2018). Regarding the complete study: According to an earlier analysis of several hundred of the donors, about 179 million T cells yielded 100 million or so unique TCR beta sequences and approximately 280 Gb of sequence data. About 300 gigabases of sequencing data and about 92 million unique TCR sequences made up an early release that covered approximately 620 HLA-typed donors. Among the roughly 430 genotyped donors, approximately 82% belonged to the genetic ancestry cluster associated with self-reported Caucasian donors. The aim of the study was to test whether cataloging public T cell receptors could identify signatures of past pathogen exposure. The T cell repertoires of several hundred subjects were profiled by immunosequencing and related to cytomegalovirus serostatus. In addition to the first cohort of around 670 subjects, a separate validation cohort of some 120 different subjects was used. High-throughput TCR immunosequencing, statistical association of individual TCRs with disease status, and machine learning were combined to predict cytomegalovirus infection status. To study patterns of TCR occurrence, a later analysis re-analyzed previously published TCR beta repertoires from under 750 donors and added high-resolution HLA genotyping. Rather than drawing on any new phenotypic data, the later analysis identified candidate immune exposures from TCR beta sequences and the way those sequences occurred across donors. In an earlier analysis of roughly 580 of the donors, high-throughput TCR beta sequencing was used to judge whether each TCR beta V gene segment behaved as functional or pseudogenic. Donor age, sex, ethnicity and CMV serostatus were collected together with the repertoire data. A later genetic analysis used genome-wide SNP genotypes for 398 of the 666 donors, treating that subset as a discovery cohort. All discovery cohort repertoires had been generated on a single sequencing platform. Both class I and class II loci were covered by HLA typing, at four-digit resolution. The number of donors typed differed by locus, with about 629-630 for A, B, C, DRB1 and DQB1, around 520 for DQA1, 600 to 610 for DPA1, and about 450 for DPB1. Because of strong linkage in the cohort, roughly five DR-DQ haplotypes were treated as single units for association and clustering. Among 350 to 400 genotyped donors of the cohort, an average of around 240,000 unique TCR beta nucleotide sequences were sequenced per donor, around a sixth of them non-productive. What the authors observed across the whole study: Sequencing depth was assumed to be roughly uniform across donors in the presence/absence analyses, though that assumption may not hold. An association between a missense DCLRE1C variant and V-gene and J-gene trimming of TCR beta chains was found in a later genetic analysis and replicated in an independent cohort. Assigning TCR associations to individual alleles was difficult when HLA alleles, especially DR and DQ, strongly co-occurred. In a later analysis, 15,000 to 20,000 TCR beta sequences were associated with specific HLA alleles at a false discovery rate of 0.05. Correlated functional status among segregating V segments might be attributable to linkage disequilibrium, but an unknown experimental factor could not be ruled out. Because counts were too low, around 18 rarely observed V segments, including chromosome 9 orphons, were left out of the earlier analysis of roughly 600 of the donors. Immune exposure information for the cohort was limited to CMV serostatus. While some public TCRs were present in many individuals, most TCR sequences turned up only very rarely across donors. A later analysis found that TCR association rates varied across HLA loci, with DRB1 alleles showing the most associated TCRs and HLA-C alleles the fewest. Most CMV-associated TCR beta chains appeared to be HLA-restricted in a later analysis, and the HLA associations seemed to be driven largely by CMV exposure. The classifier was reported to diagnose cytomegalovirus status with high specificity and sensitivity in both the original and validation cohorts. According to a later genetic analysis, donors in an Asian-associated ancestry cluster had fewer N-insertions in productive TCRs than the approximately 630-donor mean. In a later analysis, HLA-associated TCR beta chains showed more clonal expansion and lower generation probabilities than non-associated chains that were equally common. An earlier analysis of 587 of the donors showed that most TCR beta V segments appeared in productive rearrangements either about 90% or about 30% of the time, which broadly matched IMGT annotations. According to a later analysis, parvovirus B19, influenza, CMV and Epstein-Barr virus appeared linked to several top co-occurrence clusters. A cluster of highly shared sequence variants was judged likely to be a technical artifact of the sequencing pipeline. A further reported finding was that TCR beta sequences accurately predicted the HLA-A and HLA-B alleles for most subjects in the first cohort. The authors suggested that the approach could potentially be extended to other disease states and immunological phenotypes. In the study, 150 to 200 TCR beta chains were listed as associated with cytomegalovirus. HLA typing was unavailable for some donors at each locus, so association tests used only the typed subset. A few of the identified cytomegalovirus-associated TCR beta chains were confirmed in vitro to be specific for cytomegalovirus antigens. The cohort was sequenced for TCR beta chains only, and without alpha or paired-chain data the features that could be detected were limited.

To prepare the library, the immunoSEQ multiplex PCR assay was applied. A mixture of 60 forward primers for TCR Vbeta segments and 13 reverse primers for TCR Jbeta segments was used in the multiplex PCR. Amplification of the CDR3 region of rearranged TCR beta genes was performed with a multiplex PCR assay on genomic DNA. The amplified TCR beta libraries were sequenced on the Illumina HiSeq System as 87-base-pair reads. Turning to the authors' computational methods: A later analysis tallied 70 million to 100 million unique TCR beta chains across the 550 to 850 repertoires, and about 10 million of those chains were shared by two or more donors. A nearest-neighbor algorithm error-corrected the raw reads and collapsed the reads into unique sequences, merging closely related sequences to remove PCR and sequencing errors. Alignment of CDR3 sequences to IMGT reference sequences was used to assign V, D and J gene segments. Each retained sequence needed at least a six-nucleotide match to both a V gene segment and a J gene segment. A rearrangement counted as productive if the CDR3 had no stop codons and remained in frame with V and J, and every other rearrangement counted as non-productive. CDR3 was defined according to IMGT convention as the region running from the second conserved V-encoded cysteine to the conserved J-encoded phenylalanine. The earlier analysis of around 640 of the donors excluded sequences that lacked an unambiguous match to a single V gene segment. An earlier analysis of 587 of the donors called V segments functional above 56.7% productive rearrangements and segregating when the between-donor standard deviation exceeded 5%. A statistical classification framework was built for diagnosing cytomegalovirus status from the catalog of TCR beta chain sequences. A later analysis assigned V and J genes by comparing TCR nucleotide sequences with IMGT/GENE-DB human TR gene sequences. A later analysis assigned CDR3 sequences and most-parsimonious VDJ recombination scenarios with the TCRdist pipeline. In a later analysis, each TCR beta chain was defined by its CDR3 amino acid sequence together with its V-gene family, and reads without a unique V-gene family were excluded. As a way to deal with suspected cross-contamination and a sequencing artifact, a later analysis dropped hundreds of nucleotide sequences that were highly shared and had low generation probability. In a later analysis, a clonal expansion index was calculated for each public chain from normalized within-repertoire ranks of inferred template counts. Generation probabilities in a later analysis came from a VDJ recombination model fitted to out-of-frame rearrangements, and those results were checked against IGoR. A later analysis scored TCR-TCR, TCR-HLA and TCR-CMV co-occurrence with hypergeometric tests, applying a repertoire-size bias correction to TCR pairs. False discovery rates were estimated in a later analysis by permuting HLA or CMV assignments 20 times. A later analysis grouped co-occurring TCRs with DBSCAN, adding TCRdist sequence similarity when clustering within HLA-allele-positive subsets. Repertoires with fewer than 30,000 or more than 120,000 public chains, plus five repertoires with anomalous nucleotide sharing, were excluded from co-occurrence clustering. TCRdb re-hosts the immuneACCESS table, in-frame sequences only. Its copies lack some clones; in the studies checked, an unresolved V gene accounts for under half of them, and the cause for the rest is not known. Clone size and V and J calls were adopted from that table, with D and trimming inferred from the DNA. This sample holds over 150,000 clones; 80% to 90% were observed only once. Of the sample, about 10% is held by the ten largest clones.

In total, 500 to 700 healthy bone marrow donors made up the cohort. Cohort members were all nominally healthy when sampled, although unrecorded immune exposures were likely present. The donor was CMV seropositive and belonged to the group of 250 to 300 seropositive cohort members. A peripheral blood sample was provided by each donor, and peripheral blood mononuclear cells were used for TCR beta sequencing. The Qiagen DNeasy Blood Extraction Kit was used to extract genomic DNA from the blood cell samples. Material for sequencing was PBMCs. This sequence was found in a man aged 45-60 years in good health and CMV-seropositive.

The CDR3 protein: CASRHPGQGPTQYF. The sequence in DNA is TGTGCCAGTAGACACCCGGGACAGGGCCCTACGCAGTATTTT. Recombination linked TRBV19 to TRBJ2-3, and TRBD1 matches 9 of the central bases. The CDR3 spans 14 residues, from the cysteine through the phenylalanine. Solely the CDR3 DNA is kept, with 42 bases framed from the first base. Trimming accounts for 6 bases at V and 8 bases at J, while the number of junction bases matched to no gene is 9. The germline V gene (reference sequence) supplies CDR1 LNHDA and CDR2 SQIVND.